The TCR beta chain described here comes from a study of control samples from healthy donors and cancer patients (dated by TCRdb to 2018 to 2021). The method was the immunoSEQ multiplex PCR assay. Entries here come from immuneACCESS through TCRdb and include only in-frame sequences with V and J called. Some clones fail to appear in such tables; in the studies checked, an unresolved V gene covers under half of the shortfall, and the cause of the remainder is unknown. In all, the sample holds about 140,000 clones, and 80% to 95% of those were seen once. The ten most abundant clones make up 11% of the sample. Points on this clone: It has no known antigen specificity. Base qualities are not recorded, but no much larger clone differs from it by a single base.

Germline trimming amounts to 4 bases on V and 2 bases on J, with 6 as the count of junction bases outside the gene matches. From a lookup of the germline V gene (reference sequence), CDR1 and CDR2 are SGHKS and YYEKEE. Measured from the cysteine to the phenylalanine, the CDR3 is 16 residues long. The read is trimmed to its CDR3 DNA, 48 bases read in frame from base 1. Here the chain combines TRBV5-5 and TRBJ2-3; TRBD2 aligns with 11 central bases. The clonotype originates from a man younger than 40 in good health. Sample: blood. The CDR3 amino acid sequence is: CASSRGLAGFTDTQYF. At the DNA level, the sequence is TGTGCCAGCAGCCGCGGACTAGCGGGTTTCACAGATACGCAGTATTTT.